This TCR beta chain was retrieved from a study of molecular identifiers for immune sequencing clone quantification. Study at large: RNA, taken in replicates from about 20,000 or 100,000 naive CD8 cells, was split five ways, with four sequenced.

This clonotype was counted at least ten times. A single record per CDR3 protein comes from TCRdb applying MiXCR to the PCR reads. The sample lists about 640,000 distinct CDR3 sequences, around 20% occurring once. CDR3 length: 15 amino acids. The ends were cut back, 2 bases at V and 5 bases at J, with 13 bases in the middle. The TCR was taken from a human donor in good health. Some libraries in this study had Jurkat cell RNA spiked in. V gene TRBV23-1 combines with J gene TRBJ1-5; D unresolved. TRBV23-1 is flagged as an ORF with uncertain function. The specimen sequenced was naive CD8+ T cells from blood, with Jurkat cell RNA spiked in. Sample subset: FACS-sorted CD8+CD4-CCR7+CD45RA+ naive T cells. CDR3 sequence reads: CASSQKRRMDQPQHF. The CDR3 region has the DNA TGCGCCAGCAGTCAAAAACGCAGGATGGATCAGCCCCAGCATTTT.